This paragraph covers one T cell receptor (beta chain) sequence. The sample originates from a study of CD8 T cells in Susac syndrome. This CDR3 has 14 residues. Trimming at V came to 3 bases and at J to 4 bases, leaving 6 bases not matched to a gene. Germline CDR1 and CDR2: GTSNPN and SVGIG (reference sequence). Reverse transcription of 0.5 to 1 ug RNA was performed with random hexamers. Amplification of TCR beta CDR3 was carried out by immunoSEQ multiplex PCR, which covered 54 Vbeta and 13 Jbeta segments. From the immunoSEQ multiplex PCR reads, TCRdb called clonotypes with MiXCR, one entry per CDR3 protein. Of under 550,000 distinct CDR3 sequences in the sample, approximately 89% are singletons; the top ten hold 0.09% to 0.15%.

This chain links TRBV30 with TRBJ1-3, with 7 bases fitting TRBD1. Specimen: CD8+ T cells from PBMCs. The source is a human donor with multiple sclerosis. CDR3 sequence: CAWSPGTDGNTIYF. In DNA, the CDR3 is TGTGCCTGGAGCCCTGGGACAGACGGAAACACCATATATTTT. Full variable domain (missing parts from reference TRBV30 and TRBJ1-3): SQTIHQWPATLVQPVGSPLSLECTVEGTSNPNLYWYRQAAGRGLQLLFYSVGIGQISSEVPQNLSASRPQDRQFILSSKKLLLSDSGFYLCAWSPGTDGNTIYFGEGSWLTVV.